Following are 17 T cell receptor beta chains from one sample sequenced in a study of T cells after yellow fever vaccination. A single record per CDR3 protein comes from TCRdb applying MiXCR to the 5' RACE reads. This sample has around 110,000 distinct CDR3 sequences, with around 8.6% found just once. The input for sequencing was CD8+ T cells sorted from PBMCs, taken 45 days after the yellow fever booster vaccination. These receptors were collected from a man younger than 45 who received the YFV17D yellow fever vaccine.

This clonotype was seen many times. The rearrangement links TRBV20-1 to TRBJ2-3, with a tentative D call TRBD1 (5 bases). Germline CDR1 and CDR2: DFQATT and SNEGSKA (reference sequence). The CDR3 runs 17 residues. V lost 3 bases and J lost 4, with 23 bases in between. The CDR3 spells CSARVAVIGASADTQYF. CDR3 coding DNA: TGCAGTGCTAGGGTGGCGGTAATAGGGGCGTCCGCAGATACGCAGTATTTT.

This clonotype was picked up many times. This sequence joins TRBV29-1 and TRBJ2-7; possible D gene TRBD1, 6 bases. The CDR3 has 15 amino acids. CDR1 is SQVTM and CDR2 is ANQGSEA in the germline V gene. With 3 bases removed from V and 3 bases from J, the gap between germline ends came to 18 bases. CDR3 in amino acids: CSVELSAGASYEQYF. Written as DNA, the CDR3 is TGCAGCGTTGAGTTATCGGCAGGGGCAAGCTACGAGCAGTACTTC.

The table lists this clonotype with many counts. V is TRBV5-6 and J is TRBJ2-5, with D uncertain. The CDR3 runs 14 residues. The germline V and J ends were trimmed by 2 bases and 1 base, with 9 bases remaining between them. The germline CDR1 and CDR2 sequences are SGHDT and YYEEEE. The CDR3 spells CASSFMAGQETQYF. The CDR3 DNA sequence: TGTGCCAGCAGCTTCATGGCAGGCCAAGAGACCCAGTACTTC.

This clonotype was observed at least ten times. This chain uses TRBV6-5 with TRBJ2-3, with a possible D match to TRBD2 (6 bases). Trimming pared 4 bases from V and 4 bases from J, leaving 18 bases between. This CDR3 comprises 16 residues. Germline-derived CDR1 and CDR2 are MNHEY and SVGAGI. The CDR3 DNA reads TGTGCCAGCAGTTCCAGACCTCCGTCGGGGGCAGATACGCAGTATTTT. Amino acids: CASSSRPPSGADTQYF.

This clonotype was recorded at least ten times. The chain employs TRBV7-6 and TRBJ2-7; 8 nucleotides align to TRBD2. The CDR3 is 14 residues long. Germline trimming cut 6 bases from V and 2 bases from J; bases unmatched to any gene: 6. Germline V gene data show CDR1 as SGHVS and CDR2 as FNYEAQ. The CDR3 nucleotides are TGTGCCAGCAGTGGGCTAGCGGGTCCCTACGAGCAGTACTTC. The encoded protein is CASSGLAGPYEQYF.

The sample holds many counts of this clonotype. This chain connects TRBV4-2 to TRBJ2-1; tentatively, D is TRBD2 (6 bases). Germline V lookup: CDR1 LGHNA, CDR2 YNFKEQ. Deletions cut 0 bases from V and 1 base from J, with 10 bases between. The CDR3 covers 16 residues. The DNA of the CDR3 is TGTGCCAGCAGCCAAGAGGGCGGGGCTTCCTACAATGAGCAGTTCTTC. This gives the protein CASSQEGGASYNEQFF.

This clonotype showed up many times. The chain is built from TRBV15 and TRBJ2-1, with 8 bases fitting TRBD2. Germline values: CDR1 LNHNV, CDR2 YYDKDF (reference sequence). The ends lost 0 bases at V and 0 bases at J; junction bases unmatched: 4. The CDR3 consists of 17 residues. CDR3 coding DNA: TGTGCCACCAGCAGAGATCTTACTAGCGGCTCCTACAATGAGCAGTTCTTC. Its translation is CATSRDLTSGSYNEQFF.

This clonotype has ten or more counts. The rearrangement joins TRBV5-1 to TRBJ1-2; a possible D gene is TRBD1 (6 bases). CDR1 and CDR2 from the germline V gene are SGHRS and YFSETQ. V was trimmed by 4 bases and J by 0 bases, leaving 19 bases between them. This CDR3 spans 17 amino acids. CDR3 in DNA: TGCGCCAGCAGCGTCGACACAGGGTCAACAGCTAACTATGGCTACACCTTC. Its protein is CASSVDTGSTANYGYTF. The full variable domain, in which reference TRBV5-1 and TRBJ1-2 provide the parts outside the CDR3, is KAGVTQTPRYLIKTRGQQVTLSCSPISGHRSVSWYQQTPGQGLQFLFEYFSETQRNKGNFPGRFSGRQFSNSRSEMNVSTLELGDSALYLCASSVDTGSTANYGYTFGSGTRLTVV.

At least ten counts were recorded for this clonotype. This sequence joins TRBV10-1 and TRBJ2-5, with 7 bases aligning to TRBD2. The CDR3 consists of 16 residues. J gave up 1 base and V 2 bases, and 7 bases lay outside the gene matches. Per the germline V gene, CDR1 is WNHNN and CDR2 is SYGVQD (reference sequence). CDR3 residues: CASSEGLGAPQETQYF. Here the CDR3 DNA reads TGCGCCAGCAGTGAGGGACTAGGAGCGCCCCAAGAGACCCAGTACTTC.

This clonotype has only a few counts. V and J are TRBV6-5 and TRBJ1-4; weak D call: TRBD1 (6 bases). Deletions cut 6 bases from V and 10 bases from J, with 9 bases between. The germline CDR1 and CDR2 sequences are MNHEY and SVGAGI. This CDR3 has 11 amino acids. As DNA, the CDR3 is TGTGCCAGCAGCGTAGGGGGAAAACTGTTTTTT. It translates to CASSVGGKLFF.

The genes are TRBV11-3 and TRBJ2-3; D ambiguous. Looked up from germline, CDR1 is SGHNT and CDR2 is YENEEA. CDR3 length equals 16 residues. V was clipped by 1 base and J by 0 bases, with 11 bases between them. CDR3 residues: CASSLGRHTSTDTQYF. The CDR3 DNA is TGTGCCAGCAGCTTAGGGAGACATACCAGCACAGATACGCAGTATTTT. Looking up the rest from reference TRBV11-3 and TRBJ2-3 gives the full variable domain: EAGVVQSPRYKIIEKKQPVAFWCNPISGHNTLYWYLQNLGQGPELLIRYENEEAVDDSQLPKDRFSAERLKGVDSTLKIQPAELGDSAVYLCASSLGRHTSTDTQYFGPGTRLTVL.

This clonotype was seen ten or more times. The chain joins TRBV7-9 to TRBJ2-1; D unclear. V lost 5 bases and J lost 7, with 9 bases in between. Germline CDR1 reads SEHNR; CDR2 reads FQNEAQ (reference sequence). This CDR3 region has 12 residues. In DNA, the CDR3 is TGTGCCAGCAGCCAGACTGTAAATGAGCAGTTCTTC. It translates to CASSQTVNEQFF.

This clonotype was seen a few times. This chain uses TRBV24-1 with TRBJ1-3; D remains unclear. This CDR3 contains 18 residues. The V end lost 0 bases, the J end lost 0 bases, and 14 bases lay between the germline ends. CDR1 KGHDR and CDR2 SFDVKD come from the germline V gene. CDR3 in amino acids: CATSDLTAEVASGNTIYF. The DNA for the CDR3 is TGTGCCACCAGTGATTTGACAGCGGAAGTTGCCTCTGGAAACACCATATATTTT.

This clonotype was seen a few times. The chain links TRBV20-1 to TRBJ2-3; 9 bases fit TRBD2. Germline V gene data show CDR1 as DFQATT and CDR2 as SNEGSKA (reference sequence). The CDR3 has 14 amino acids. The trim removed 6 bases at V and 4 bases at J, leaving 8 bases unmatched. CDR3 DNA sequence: TGCAGTGCCGTAACTAGCGGGCCCGCAGATACGCAGTATTTT. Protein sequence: CSAVTSGPADTQYF.

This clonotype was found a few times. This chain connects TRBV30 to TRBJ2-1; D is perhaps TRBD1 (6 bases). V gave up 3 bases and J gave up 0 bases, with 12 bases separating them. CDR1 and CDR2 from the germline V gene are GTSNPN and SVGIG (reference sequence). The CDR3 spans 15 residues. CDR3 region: CAWRRDTSSYNEQFF. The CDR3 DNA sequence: TGTGCCTGGAGGAGGGACACGAGCTCCTACAATGAGCAGTTCTTC.

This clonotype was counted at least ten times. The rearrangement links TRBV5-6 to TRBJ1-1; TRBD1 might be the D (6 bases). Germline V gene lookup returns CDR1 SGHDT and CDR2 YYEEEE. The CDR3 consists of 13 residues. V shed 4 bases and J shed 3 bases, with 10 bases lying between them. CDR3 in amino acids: CASSIQGDTEAFF. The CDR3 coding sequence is TGTGCCAGCAGCATACAGGGTGACACTGAAGCTTTCTTT.

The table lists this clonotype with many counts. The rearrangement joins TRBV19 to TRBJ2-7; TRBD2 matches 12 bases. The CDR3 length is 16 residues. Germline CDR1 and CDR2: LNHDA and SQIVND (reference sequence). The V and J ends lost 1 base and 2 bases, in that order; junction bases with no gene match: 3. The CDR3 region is CASSIGLAGGTYEQYF. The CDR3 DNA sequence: TGTGCCAGTAGTATAGGCCTAGCGGGAGGGACCTACGAGCAGTACTTC.